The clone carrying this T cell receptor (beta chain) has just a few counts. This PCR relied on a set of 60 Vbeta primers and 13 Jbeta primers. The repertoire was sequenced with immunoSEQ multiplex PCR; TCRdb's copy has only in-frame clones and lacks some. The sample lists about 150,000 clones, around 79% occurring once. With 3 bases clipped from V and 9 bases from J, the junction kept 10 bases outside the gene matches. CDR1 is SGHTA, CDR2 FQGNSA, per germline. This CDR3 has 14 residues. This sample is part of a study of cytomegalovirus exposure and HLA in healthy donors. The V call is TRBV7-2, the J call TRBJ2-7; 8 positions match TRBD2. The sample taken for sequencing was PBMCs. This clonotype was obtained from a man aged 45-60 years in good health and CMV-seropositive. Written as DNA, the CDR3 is TGTGCCAGCAGCTTGAACCTGCCTGCGGGAGGGCAGTACTTC. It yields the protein CASSLNLPAGGQYF.